The 12 T cell receptor beta chains below come from one sample, sequenced in a study of blood T cell repertoires in COVID-19. Using immunoSEQ multiplex PCR, the repertoire was profiled, and TCRdb retains in-frame clones only, with some absent. Of roughly 220,000 clones in the sample, roughly 84% were seen once. Sequencing was carried out using PBMCs or T cells enriched from blood (not recorded which). All receptors come from a middle-aged woman who had recovered from COVID-19.

The chain links TRBV6-5 to TRBJ1-2, with a possible D match to TRBD1 (5 bases). Germline CDR1 reads MNHEY; CDR2 reads SVGAGI. The CDR3 has 13 residues. V lost 7 bases and J 4 bases, leaving 13 bases between the germline ends. The DNA for the CDR3 is TGTGCCAGCACCCACGGGGGGAGCTATGGCTACACCTTC. The encoded protein is CASTHGGSYGYTF.

V gene TRBV7-9 combines with J gene TRBJ1-1; D may be TRBD1 (5 bases). In germline, CDR1 is SEHNR, CDR2 FQNEAQ (reference sequence). The CDR3 is made up of 13 amino acids. Trimming removed 11 bases from V and 1 base from J, with 14 bases in between. The CDR3 DNA is TGTGCCCTCCACTCGGGGGGGAACACTGAAGCTTTCTTT. Its protein is CALHSGGNTEAFF.

The chain employs TRBV28 and TRBJ1-2; D call uncertain. Per germline, CDR1 MDHEN and CDR2 SYDVKM. V lost 2 bases and J lost 7, with 8 bases in between. This CDR3 spans 12 amino acids. This chain's CDR3 is CASSLRTRGYTF. The CDR3 DNA reads as TGTGCCAGCAGTTTACGGACTCGTGGCTACACCTTC.

The chain combines TRBV6-5 with TRBJ1-4; 11 nucleotides agree with TRBD1. V was pared by 6 bases and J by 10 bases, with 7 bases of the junction left unmatched. CDR3 length equals 14 residues. The germline gives CDR1 MNHEY, CDR2 SVGAGI. The CDR3 spells CASSTTGTGGKLFF. In DNA form, the CDR3 reads TGTGCCAGCAGCACTACCGGGACAGGGGGAAAACTGTTTTTT.

This clone was observed a handful of times. The V gene is TRBV5-1, the J gene TRBJ2-3, with TRBD2 identical over 10 bases. Looked up from germline, CDR1 is SGHRS and CDR2 is YFSETQ. J was trimmed by 2 bases and V by 0 bases; bases with no gene match: 3. This CDR3 contains 16 residues. In nucleotides, the CDR3 is TGCGCCAGCAGCTTGGCAACTAGCGGGGACACAGATACGCAGTATTTT. Amino acids: CASSLATSGDTDTQYF.

This rearrangement joins TRBV30 to TRBJ1-2; D perhaps matches TRBD1 (5 bases). Trimming left V 4 bases short and J 6 bases short, with 18 bases between. Germline V lookup: CDR1 GTSNPN, CDR2 SVGIG (reference sequence). CDR3 length: 14 amino acids. The CDR3 DNA reads as TGTGCCTGGATGTATTCTGGGGCACGGAATGGCTACACCTTC. Its translation: CAWMYSGARNGYTF.

The chain joins TRBV27 to TRBJ2-3; 8 nucleotides align to TRBD2. The CDR3 contains 14 residues. The germline V gene has CDR1 MNHEY and CDR2 SMNVEV (reference sequence). The junction had 1 base not matched to a gene; V was cut back by 4 bases and J by 1 base. CDR3 sequence reads: CASSSGLGTDTQYF. In DNA form, the CDR3 reads TGTGCCAGCAGTTCGGGACTAGGCACAGATACGCAGTATTTT.

The chain has TRBV7-2 and TRBJ1-2; TRBD1 matches 7 bases. Germline values: CDR1 SGHTA, CDR2 FQGNSA. Trimming cost V 6 bases and J 3 bases; bases outside gene matches: 4. The CDR3 sequence is 13 residues long. As DNA, the CDR3 is TGTGCCAGCAGTCCACAGGGGTACTATGGCTACACCTTC. Its translation: CASSPQGYYGYTF.

The chain carries TRBV18 and TRBJ1-4; no reliable D call. The CDR3 spans 15 residues. V was trimmed by 2 bases and J by 7 bases, leaving 14 bases between them. Germline CDR1 and CDR2: KGHSH and LQKENI. The CDR3 nucleotides are TGTGCCAGCTCACCAGCGGGCCTAGGGAGTGAAAAACTGTTTTTT. Translation gives CASSPAGLGSEKLFF.

J is TRBJ2-7 and V is TRBV6-1; no clear D. Germline V gene sequence: CDR1 MNHNS, CDR2 SASEGT. V shed 3 bases and J shed 2 bases, with 8 bases lying between them. The CDR3 consists of 13 residues. The CDR3 nucleotides are TGTGCCAGCAGTGATGGCCCTGCCTACGAGCAGTACTTC. It encodes CASSDGPAYEQYF.

The chain has TRBV11-3 and TRBJ2-1, with TRBD2 identical over 7 bases. The CDR3 length is 14 residues. Germline V CDR1 and CDR2: SGHNT, YENEEA. The junction had 2 bases not matched to a gene; V was cut back by 1 base and J by 5 bases. The CDR3 here is CASSLGGTNNEQFF. CDR3 DNA: TGTGCCAGCAGCTTAGGAGGGACTAACAATGAGCAGTTCTTC. The whole variable domain, filled in from reference TRBV11-3 and TRBJ2-1, reads EAGVVQSPRYKIIEKKQPVAFWCNPISGHNTLYWYLQNLGQGPELLIRYENEEAVDDSQLPKDRFSAERLKGVDSTLKIQPAELGDSAVYLCASSLGGTNNEQFFGPGTRLTVL.

The chain links TRBV2 to TRBJ2-5, with D tentatively TRBD2 (5 bases). V was trimmed by 8 bases and J by 1 base, leaving 8 bases between them. The CDR3 is 12 amino acids. Germline CDR1 reads SNHLY; CDR2 reads FYNNEI. The CDR3 nucleotides are TGTGCCAGCCGGGGTCTCCAAGAGACCCAGTACTTC. This encodes CASRGLQETQYF.